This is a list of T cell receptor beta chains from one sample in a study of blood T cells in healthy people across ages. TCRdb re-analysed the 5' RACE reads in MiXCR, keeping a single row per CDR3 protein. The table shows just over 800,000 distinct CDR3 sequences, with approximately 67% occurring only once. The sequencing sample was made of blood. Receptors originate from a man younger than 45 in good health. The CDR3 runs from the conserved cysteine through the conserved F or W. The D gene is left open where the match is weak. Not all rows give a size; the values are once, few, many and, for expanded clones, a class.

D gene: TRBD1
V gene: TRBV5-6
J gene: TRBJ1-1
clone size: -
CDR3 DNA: TGTGCCAGCAGTACCGGACAGGACGGCACTGAAGCTTTCTTT
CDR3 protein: CASSTGQDGTEAFF

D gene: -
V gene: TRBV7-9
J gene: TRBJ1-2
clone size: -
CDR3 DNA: TGTGCCAGCAGCTTAAACGCTCCCCTAAGGGGTGGCTACACCTTC
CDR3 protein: CASSLNAPLRGGYTF

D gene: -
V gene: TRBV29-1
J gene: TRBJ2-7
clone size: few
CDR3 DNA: TGCAGCGTTGAAACAGCAGGGGCCCGCTCCTACGAGCAGTACTTC
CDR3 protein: CSVETAGARSYEQYF

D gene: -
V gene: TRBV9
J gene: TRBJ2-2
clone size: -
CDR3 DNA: TGTGCCAGCAGCGAGTATTACCAGGGTGGTGGACCCGGGGAGCTGTTTTTT
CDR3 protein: CASSEYYQGGGPGELFF

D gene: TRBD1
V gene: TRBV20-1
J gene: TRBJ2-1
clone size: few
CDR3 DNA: TGCAGTGCTACTCCTGACAGGGCAGATGCCTTCGATTACAATGAGCAGTTCTTC
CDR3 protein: CSATPDRADAFDYNEQFF

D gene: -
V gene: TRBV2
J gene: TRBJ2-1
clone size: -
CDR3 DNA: TGTGCCAGCAGGGGAACTTACAATGAGCAGTTCTTC
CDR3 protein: CASRGTYNEQFF

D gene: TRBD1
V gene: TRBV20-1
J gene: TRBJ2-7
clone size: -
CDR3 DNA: TGCAGTGCGTCTAGGGACAGGTGGTGCTACGAGCAGTACTTC
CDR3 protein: CSASRDRWCYEQYF

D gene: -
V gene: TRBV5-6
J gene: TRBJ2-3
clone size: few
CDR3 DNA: TGTGCCAGCAGTCCAGGACAGTACACAGATACGCAGTATTTT
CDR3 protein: CASSPGQYTDTQYF

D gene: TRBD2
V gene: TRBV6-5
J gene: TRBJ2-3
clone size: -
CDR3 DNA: TGTGCCAGCAGTCTACTAGCGGGGATTAGCACAGATACGCAGTATTTT
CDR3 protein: CASSLLAGISTDTQYF

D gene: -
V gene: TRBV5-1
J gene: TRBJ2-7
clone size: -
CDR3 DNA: TGCGCCAGCAGTTACTTTCCTCTACCCTACGAGCAGTACTTC
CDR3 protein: CASSYFPLPYEQYF

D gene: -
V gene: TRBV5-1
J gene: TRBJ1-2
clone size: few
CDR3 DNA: TGCGCCAGCAGCTTGGATGCAGGGGCTCCTAACTATGGCTACACCTTC
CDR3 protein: CASSLDAGAPNYGYTF

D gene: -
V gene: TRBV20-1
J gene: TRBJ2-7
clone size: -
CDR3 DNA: TGCAGTGCTAGAGTAGGGGTCTCCTACGAGCAGTACTTC
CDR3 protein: CSARVGVSYEQYF

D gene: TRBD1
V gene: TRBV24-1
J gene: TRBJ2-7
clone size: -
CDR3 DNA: TGTGCCACCGGCTGGGGACAGGGCTACGAGCAGTACTTC
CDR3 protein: CATGWGQGYEQYF

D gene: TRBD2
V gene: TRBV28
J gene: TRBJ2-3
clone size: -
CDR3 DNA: TGTGCCAGCCGCCCACCCGGACTAGCGGGGTACTCTAGCACAGATACGCAGTATTTT
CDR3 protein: CASRPPGLAGYSSTDTQYF

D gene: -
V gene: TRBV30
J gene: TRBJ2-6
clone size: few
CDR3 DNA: TGTGCCTGGAGAAGAGGGGCCAACGTCCTGACTTTC
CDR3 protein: CAWRRGANVLTF

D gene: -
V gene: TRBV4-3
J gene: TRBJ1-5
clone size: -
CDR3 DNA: TGCGCCAGCAGCCAAGTTTACGGAAGCAATCAGCCCCAGCATTTT
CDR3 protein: CASSQVYGSNQPQHF

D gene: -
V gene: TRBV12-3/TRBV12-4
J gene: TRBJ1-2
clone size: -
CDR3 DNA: TGTGCCAGCAGTATGGGGACACCCTATGGCTACACCTTC
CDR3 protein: CASSMGTPYGYTF

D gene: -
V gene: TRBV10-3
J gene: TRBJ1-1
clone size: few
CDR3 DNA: TGTGCCACCTTTAATTCAGGGACTTACACTGAAGCTTTCTTT
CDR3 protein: CATFNSGTYTEAFF

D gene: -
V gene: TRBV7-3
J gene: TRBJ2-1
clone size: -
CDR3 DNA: TGTGCCAGCAGCAGACTCGCGGGGGCTGAGCAGTTCTTC
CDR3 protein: CASSRLAGAEQFF

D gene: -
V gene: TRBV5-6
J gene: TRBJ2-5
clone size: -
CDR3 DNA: TGTGCCAGCAGCCGTGGGGGGATCCAAGAGACCCAGTACTTC
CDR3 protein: CASSRGGIQETQYF

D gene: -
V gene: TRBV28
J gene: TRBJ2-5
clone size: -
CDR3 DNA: TGTGCCAGCAGTTTATGGAGTGGGGGCCTTAAAGAGACCCAGTACTTC
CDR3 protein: CASSLWSGGLKETQYF

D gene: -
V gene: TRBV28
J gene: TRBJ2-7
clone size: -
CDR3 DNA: TGTGCCAGCACTTACAGGGTGTCCAACGAGCAGTACTTC
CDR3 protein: CASTYRVSNEQYF

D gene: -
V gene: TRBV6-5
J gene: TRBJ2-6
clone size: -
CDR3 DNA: TGTGCCAGCAGCGACCAGGGTACTGGGGCCAACGTCCTGACTTTC
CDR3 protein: CASSDQGTGANVLTF

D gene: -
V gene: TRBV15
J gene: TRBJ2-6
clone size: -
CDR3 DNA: TGTGCCACCAGTCCAGGGAATCCTGGGGCCAACGTCCTGACTTTC
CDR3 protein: CATSPGNPGANVLTF

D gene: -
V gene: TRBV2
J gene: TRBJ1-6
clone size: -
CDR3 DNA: TGTGCCAGCAGTGATGTTGGGACGGGAGGCTCACCCCTCCACTTT
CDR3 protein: CASSDVGTGGSPLHF

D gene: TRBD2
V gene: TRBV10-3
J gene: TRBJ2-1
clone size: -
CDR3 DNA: TGTGCCATCAGCACCGGGACTAGCGACTACAATGAGCAGTTCTTC
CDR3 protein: CAISTGTSDYNEQFF

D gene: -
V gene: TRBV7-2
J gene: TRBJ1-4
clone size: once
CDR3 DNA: TGTGCCAGCAGCTTAAATAAGGGAAGCGAAAAACTGTTTTTT
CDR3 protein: CASSLNKGSEKLFF

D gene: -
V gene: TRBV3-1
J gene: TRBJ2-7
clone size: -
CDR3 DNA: TGTGCCAGCAGCCAAGATTGGGGAATTGATGCCTACAATGAGCAGTACTTC
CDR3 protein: CASSQDWGIDAYNEQYF

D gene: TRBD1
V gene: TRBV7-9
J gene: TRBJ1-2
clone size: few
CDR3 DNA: TGTGCCAGCAGCCCGGGACAGGGGATGGATGGCTACACCTTC
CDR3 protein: CASSPGQGMDGYTF

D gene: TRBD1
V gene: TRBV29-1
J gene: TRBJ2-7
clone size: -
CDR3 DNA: TGCAGCGTTCAACAGGGGACCACCTACGAGCAGTACTTC
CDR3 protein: CSVQQGTTYEQYF

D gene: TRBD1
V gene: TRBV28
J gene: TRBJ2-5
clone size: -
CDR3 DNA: TGTGCCAGCAGTCCCCCGGGACAGGGCTACGGGCAGTACTTC
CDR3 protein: CASSPPGQGYGQYF

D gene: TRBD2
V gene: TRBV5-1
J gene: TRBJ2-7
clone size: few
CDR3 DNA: TGCGCCAGCAGCTTGGAAGTAGCGGGGGGTTCCTACGAGCAGTACTTC
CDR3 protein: CASSLEVAGGSYEQYF

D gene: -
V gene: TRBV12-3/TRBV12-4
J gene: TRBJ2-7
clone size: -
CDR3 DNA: TGTGCCAGCAGTTCGGTCCTGGGCAGGGAAAAGAACGAGCAGTACTTC
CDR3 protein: CASSSVLGREKNEQYF

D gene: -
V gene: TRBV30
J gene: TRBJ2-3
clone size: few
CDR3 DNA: TGTGCCTGGAGTGTGAGGGGAGCAGATACGCAGTATTTT
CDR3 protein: CAWSVRGADTQYF

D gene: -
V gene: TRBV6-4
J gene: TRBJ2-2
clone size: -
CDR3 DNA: TGTGCCAGCAGTGCCGAGGACGGAGGAAGAGGGGAGCTGTTTTTT
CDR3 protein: CASSAEDGGRGELFF

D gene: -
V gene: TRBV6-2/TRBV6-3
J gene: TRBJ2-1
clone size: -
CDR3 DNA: TGTGCCATCGATCGGGACTCGGGTACGGGTGAGCAGTTCTTC
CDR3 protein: CAIDRDSGTGEQFF

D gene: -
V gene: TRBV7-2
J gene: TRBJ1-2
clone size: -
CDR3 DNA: TGTGCCGGCAGCTTAGAACAGGGCAACTATGGTTACACCTTC
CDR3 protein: CAGSLEQGNYGYTF

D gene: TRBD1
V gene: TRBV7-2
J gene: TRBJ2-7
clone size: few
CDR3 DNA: TGTGCCAGCAAGAGAACCGGGACAGGGGCCTACGAGCAGTACTTC
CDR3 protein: CASKRTGTGAYEQYF

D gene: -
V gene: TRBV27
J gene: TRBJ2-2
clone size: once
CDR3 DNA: TGTGCCAGCAGTTTAAAGTGGCAGGGAGGATCCACCGGGGAGCTGTTTTTT
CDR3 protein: CASSLKWQGGSTGELFF

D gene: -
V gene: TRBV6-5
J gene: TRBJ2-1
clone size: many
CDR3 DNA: TGTGCCAGCAATGACCCAGGGCGGGTTGAGCAGTTCTTC
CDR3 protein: CASNDPGRVEQFF